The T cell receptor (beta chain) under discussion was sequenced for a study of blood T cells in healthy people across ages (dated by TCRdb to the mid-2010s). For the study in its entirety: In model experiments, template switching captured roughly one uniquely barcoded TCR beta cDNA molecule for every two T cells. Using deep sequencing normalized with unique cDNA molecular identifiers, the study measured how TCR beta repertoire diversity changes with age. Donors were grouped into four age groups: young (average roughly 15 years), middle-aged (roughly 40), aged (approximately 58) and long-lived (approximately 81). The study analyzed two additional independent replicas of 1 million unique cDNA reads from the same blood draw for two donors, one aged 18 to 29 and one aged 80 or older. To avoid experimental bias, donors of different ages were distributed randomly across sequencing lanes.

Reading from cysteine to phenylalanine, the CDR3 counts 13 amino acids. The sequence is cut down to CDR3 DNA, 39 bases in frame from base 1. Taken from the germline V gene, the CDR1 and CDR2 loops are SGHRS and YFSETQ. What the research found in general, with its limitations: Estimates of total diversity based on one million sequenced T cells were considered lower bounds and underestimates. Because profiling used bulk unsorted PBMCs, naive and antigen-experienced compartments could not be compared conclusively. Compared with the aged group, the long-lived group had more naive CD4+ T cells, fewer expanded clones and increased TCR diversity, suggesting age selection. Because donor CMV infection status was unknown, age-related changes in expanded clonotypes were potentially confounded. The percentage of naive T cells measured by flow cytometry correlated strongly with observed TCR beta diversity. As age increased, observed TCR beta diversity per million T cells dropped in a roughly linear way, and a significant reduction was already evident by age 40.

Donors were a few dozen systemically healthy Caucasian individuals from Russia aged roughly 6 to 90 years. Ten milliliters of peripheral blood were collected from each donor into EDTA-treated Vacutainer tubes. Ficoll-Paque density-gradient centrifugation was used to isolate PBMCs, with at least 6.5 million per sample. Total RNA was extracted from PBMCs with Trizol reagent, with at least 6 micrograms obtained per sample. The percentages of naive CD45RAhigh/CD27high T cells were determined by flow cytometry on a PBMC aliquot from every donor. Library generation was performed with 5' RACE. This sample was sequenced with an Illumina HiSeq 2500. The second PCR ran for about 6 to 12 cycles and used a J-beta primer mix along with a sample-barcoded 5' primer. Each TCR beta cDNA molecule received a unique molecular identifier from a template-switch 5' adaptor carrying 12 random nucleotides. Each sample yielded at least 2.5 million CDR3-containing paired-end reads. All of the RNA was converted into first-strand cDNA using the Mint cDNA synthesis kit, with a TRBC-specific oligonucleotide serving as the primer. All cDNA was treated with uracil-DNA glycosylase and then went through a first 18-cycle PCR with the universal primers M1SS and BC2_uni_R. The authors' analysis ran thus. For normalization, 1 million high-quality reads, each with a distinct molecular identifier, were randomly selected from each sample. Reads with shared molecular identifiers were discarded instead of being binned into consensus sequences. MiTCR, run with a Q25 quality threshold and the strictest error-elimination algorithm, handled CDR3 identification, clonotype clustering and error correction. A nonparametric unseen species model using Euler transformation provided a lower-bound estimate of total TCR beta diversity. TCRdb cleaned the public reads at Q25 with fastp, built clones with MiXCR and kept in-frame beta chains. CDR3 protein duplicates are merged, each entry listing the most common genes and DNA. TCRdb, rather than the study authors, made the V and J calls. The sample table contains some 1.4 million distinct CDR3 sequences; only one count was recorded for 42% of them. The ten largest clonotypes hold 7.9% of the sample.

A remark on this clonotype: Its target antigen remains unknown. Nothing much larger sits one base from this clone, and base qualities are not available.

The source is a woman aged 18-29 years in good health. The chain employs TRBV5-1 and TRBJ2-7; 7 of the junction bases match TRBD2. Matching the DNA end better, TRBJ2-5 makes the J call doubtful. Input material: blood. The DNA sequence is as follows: TGCGCCAGCACCCATGGAGCGGGGGAGACCCAGTACTTC. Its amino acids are CASTHGAGETQYF.